The source of this T cell receptor (beta chain) is a study of blood T cells in healthy people across ages. The authors ran a second PCR of about 6 to 11 cycles using a sample-barcoded 5' primer and a J-beta primer mix. MiXCR, run by TCRdb on the 5' RACE reads, gives a single entry per CDR3 protein. The sample lists hundreds of thousands of distinct CDR3 sequences; over 40% were seen once. CDR1 LNHDA and CDR2 SQIVND come from the germline V gene (reference sequence). The CDR3 consists of 17 residues. V dropped 5 bases and J dropped 0; count of bases not matched to a gene: 12. This clonotype came up many times.

The chain is built from TRBV19 and TRBJ1-2, with TRBD1 matching 7 bases. The TCR originated in a woman of 80 years or more in good health. The sample consisted of blood. CDR3 sequence reads: CASSPGTARDSNYGYTF. CDR3 nucleotides: TGTGCCAGTAGTCCCGGGACAGCTAGAGATTCTAACTATGGCTACACCTTC.